This TCR beta chain is drawn from a study of identical twins. A single record per CDR3 protein comes from TCRdb applying MiXCR to the 5' RACE reads. The data hold roughly 720,000 distinct CDR3 sequences, with 18% observed a single time. Findings and limits, study-wide: Reduced insertions were recorded for abundant cord blood beta clonotypes, with no such pattern in memory repertoires.

This clonotype has only a few counts. Antigen: not known. The length of the CDR3 is 17 residues. The V and J ends lost 5 bases and 6 bases, in that order; junction bases with no gene match: 15. The germline CDR1 and CDR2 sequences are MNHEY and SVGEGT. This same sample was also taken into another study, of T cells expressing NK-cell markers. As that report states: Only alpha-beta TCR T cells were sorted in several experiments, using an anti-gamma-delta TCR antibody.

The rearrangement links TRBV6-2 or TRBV6-3 to TRBJ1-5; 8 bases line up with TRBD1. The sequence derives from a woman aged 18-29 years in good health. Sequencing used PBMCs. The chain's CDR3 is CASSLLHDRGPSQPQHF. The DNA of the CDR3 is TGTGCCAGCAGTCTACTCCATGACAGGGGCCCTAGTCAGCCCCAGCATTTT.